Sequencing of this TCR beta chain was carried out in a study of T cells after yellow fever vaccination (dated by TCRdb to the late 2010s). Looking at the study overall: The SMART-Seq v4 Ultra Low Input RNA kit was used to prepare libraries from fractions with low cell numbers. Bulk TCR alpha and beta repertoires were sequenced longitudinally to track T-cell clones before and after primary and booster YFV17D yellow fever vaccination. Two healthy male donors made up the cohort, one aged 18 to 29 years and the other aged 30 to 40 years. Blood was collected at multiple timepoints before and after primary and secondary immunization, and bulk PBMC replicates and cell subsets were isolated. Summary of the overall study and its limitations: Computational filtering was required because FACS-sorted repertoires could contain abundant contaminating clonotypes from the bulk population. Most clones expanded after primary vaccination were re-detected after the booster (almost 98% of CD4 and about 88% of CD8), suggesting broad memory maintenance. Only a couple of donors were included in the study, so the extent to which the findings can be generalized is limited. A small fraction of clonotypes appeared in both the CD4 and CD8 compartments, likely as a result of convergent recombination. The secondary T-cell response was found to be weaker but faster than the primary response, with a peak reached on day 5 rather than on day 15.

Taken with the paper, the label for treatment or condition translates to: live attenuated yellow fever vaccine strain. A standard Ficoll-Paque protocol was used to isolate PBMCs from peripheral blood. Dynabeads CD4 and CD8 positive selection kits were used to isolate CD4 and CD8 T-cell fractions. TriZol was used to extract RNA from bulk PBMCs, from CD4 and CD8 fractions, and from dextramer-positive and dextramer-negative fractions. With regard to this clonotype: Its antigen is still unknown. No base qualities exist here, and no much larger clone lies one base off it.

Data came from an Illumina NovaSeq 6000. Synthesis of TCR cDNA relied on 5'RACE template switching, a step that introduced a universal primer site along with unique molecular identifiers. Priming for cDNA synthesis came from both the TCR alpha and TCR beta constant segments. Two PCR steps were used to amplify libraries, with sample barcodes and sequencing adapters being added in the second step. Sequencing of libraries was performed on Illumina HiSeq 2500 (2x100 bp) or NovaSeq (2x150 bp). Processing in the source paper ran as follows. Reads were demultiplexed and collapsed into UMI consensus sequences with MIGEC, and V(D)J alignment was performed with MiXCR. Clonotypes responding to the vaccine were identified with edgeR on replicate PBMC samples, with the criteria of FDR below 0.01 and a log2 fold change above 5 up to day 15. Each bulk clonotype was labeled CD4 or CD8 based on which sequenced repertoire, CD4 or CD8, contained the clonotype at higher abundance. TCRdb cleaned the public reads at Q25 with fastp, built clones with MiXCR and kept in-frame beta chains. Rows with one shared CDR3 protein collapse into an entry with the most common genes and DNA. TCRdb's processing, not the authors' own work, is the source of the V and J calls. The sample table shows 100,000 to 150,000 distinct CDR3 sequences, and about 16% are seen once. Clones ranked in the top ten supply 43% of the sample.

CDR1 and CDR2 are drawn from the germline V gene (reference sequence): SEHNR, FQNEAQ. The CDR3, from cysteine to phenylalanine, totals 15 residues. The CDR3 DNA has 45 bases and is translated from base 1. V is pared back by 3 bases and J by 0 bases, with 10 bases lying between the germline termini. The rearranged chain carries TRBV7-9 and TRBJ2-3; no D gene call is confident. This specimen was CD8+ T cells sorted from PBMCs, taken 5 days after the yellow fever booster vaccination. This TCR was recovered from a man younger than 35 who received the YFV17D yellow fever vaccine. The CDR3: CASSFIQYSTDTQYF. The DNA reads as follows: TGTGCCAGCAGCTTCATCCAGTATAGCACAGATACGCAGTATTTT.